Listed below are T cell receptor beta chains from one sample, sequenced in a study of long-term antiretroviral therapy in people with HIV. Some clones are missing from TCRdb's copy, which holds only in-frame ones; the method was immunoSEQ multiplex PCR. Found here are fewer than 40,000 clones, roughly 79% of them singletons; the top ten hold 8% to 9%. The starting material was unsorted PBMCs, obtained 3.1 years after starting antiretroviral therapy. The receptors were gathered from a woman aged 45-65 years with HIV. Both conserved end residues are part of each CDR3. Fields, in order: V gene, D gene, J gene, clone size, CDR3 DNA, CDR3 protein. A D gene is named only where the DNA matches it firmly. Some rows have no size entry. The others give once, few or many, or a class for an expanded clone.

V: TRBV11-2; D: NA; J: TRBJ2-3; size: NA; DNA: TGTGCCAGCAGCTTAGGTTCGACCAAAACCTCGGATACGCAGTATTTT; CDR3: CASSLGSTKTSDTQYF
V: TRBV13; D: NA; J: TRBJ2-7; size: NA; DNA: TGTGCCAGCAGCTTAGGGGGTGGCGGTAGCTCCTACGAGCAGTACTTC; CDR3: CASSLGGGGSSYEQYF
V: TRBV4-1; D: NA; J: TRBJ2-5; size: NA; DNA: TGCGCCAGCAGCCAAGGGCTTCAAGAGACCCAGTACTTC; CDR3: CASSQGLQETQYF
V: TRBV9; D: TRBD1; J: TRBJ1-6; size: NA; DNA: TGTGCCAGCAGCGTAGGGGGACAGAATAATTCACCCCTCCACTTT; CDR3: CASSVGGQNNSPLHF
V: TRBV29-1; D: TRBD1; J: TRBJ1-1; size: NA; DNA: TGCAGCGTCGGGACAGCCCTAAACACTGAAGCTTTCTTT; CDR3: CSVGTALNTEAFF
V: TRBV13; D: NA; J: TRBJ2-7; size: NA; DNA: TGTGCCAGCAGCTACTCCTACGAGCAGTACTTC; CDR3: CASSYSYEQYF
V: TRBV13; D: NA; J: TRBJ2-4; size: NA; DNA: TGTGCCAGCAGCCCTCCGACGACCCGTAGGGCCAAAAACATTCAGTACTTC; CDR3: CASSPPTTRRAKNIQYF
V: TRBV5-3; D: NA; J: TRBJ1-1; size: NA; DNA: TGTGCCAGCAGCTTCGGGGGCCGGAACACTGAAGCTTTCTTT; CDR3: CASSFGGRNTEAFF
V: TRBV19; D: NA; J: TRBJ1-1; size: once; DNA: TGTGCCAGTAGTATAATTAAGAACACTGAAGCTTTCTTT; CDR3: CASSIIKNTEAFF
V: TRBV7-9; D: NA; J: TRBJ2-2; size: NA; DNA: TGTGCCAGCAGCGGCAACAGGGTCGGTGGCACCGGGGAGCTGTTTTTT; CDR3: CASSGNRVGGTGELFF
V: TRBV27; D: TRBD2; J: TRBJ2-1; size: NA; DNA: TGTGCCAGCAGTTTCGGCCTAGCGGGGGGCGTTCAGCAGTTCTTC; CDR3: CASSFGLAGGVQQFF
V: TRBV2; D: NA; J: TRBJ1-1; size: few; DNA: TGTGCCAGCACCGGGGGGTGGGACACTGAAGCTTTCTTT; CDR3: CASTGGWDTEAFF
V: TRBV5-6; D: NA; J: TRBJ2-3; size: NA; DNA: TGTGCCAGCAGCATTGGGCCTAGCTGGCGGGCAGATACGCAGTATTTT; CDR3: CASSIGPSWRADTQYF
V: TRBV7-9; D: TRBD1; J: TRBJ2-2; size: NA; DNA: TGTGCCAGCAGCTTAGCTGACAGGGCTTTCACCGGGGAGCTGTTTTTT; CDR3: CASSLADRAFTGELFF
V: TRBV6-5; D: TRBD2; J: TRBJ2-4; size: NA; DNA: TGTGCCAGCAGTTACGGGCGGGGGGGCAGTTGGGACATTCAGTACTTC; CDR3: CASSYGRGGSWDIQYF
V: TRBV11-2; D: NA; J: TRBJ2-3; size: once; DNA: TGTGCCAGCAGCTTAGAGCCCTGGGGAGCCACAGATACGCAGTATTTT; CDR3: CASSLEPWGATDTQYF
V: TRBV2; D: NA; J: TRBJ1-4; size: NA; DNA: TGTGCCAGCCACGGGACTGCGCTTAATGAAAAACTGTTTTTT; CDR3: CASHGTALNEKLFF
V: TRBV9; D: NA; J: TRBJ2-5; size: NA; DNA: TGTGCCAGCAGCGTAGATCAAAGGGTGGAGACCCAGTACTTC; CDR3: CASSVDQRVETQYF
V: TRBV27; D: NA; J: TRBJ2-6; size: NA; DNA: TGTGCCAGCAGTCCCCAATCGGGGGTTGGGGCCAACGTCCTGACTTTC; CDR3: CASSPQSGVGANVLTF
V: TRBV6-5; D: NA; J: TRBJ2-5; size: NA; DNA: TGTGCCAGCAGTTACTCCGGGGGCCGGGAGACCCAGTACTTC; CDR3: CASSYSGGRETQYF